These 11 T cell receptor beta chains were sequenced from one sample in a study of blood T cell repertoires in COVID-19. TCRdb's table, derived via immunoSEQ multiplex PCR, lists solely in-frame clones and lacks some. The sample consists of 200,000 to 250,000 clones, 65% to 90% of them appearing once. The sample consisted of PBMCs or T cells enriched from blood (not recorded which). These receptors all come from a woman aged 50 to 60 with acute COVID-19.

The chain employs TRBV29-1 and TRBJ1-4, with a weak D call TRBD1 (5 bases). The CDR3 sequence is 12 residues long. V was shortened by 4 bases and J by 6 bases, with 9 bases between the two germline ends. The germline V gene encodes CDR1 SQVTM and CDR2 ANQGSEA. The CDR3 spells CSVAKGDEKLFF. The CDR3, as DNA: TGCAGCGTTGCGAAAGGGGATGAAAAACTGTTTTTT.

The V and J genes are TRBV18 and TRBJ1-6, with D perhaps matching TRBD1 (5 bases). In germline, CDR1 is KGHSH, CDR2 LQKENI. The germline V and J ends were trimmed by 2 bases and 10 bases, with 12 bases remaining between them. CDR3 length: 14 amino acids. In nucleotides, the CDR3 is TGTGCCAGCTCACCAACAGGAGTTAACTCACCCCTCCACTTT. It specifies CASSPTGVNSPLHF.

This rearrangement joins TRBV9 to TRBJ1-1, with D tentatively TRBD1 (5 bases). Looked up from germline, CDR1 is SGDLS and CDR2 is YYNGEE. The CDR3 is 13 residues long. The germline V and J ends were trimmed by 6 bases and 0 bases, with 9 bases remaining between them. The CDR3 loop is CASKGPVNTEAFF. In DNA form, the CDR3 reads TGTGCCAGCAAGGGGCCGGTGAACACTGAAGCTTTCTTT.

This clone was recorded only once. This CDR3 is CASSPSRDRGNTGELFF. The DNA for the CDR3 is TGTGCCAGCTCACCCTCGAGGGACAGGGGAAACACCGGGGAGCTGTTTTTT. The gene calls are TRBV18 and TRBJ2-2, with TRBD1 matching over 10 bases. The CDR3 consists of 17 residues. V shed 3 bases and J 2 bases; nucleotides not matched to a gene: 6. Germline loops: CDR1 KGHSH, CDR2 LQKENI.

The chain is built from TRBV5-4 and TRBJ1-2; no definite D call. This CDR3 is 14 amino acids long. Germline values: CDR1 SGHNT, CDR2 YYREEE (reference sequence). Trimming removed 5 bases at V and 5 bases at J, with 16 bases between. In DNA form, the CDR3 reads TGTGCCAGCAGGACGTCTGAACAGTTGTATGGCTACACCTTC. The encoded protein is CASRTSEQLYGYTF.

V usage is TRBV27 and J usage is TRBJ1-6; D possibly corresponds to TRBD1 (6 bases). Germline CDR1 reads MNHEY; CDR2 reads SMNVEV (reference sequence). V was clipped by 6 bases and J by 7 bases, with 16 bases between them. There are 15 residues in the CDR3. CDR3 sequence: CASRLQRTVNSPLHF. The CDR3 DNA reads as TGTGCCAGCAGACTACAGAGGACAGTAAATTCACCCCTCCACTTT.

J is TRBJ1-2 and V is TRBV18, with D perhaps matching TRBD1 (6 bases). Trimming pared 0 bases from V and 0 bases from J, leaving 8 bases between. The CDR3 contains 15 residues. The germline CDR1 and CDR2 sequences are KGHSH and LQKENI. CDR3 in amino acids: CASSPPDRPNYGYTF. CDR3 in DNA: TGTGCCAGCTCACCACCGGACAGACCTAACTATGGCTACACCTTC.

CDR3 sequence reads: CASSEGLQGEAFF. The CDR3 coding sequence is TGTGCCAGCAGTGAAGGATTACAGGGGGAAGCTTTCTTT. The V and J genes are TRBV6-1 and TRBJ1-1; the match to TRBD1 covers 7 bases. V lost 1 base and J lost 8; bases outside the gene matches: 4. The CDR3 consists of 13 residues. Per the germline V gene, CDR1 is MNHNS and CDR2 is SASEGT.

Written as DNA, the CDR3 is TGTGCCAGCATACTAGGGCAAGCTTTCTTT. Translating it yields CASILGQAFF. The V and J genes are TRBV6-5 and TRBJ1-1, with D hard to call. This CDR3 spans 10 amino acids. V gave up 7 bases and J gave up 9 bases, with 9 bases separating them. Germline V gene sequence: CDR1 MNHEY, CDR2 SVGAGI.

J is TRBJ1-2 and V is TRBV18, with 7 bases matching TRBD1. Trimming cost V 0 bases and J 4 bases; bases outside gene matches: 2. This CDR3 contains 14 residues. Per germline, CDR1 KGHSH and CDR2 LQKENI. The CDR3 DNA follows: TGTGCCAGCTCACCACCGACAGGGTTCTATGGCTACACCTTC. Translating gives CASSPPTGFYGYTF.

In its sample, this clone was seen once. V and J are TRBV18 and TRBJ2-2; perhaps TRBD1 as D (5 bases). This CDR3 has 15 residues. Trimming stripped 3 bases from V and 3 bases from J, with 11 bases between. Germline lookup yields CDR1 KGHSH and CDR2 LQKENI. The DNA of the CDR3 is TGTGCCAGCTCACCCGGTCAGGGATACACCGGGGAGCTGTTTTTT. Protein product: CASSPGQGYTGELFF. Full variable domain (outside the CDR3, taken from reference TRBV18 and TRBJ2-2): NAGVMQNPRHLVRRRGQEARLRCSPMKGHSHVYWYRQLPEEGLKFMVYLQKENIIDESGMPKERFSAEFPKEGPSILRIQQVVRGDSAAYFCASSPGQGYTGELFFGEGSRLTVL.